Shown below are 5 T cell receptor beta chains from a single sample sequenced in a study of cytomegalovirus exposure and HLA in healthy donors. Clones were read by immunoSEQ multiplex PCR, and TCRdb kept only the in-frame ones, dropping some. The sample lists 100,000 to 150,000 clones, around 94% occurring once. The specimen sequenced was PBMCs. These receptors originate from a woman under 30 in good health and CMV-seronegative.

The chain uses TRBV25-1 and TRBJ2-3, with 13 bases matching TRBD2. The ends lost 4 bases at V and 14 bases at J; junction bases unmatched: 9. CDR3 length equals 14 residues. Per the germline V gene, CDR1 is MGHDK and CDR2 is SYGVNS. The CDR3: CASSVPGLAGEMYF. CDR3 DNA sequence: TGTGCCAGCAGTGTACCCGGACTAGCGGGGGAAATGTATTTT.

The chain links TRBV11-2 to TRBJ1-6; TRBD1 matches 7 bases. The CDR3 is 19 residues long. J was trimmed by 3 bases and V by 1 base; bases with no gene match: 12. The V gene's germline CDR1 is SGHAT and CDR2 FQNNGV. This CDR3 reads CASSLGYRGFDYYNSPLHF. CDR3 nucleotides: TGTGCCAGCAGCTTAGGCTACAGGGGTTTCGATTACTATAATTCACCCCTCCACTTT.

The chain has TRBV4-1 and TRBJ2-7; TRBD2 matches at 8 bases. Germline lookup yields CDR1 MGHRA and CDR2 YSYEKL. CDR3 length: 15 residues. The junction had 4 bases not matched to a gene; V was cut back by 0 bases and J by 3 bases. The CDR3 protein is CASSQEKRGLYEQYF. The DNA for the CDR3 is TGCGCCAGCAGCCAAGAAAAGCGGGGGCTCTACGAGCAGTACTTC.

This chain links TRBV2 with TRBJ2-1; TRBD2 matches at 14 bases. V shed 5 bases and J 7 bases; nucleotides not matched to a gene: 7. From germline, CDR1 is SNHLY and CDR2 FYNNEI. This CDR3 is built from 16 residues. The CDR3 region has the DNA TGTGCCAGCAGTAGGACTAGCGGGGGGATCACGAATGAGCAGTTCTTC. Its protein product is CASSRTSGGITNEQFF.

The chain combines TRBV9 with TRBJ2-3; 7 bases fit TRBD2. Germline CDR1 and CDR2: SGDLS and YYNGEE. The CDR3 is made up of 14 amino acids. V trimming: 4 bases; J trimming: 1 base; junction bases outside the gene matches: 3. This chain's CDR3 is CASSPSGGTDTQYF. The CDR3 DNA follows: TGTGCCAGCAGCCCTAGCGGTGGCACAGATACGCAGTATTTT.